These T cell receptor beta chains were read from a single sample in a study of blood T cell repertoires in COVID-19. Sequencing used immunoSEQ multiplex PCR; TCRdb keeps in-frame clones, though not all of them. The table shows some 160,000 clones, with about four fifths occurring only once. The sequencing sample was made of peripheral blood. These receptors all stem from an elderly woman with acute or convalescent COVID-19. CDR3s include the opening cysteine and the closing phenylalanine or tryptophan. D genes are given only for firm matches. Not every row has a clone size; where given, it reads once, few, many or a size class.

CDR3aa	CDR3nt	v_gene	d_gene	abundance	j_gene
CAWRQGGNTIYF	TGTGCCTGGAGACAGGGTGGAAACACCATATATTTT	TRBV30	-	-	TRBJ1-3
CAGEGGGNEQFF	TGTGCCGGGGAGGGGGGTGGCAATGAGCAGTTCTTC	TRBV30	-	-	TRBJ2-1
CASSLDSGSYEQYF	TGTGCCAGCAGTTTGGACTCGGGCTCCTACGAGCAGTACTTC	TRBV28	-	-	TRBJ2-7
CASSPGTSGSWELFF	TGCGCCAGCAGCCCCGGGACTAGCGGGAGCTGGGAGCTGTTTTTT	TRBV4-3	TRBD2	-	TRBJ2-2
CASSRTGVNTEAFF	TGTGCCAGCAGCCGGACAGGGGTAAACACTGAAGCTTTCTTT	TRBV2	TRBD1	-	TRBJ1-1
CASSHNRVEQYF	TGTGCCAGCAGTCATAACAGGGTGGAGCAGTACTTC	TRBV12-3/TRBV12-4	-	-	TRBJ2-7
CASSQRGTDTQYF	TGCGCCAGCAGCCAGAGGGGGACAGATACGCAGTATTTT	TRBV4-3	-	few	TRBJ2-3
CASSRGQGPPQHF	TGTGCCAGCAGTCGTGGACAGGGGCCGCCCCAGCATTTT	TRBV27	TRBD1	-	TRBJ1-5
CASSVNRQETQYF	TGTGCCAGCAGTGTTAACAGGCAAGAGACCCAGTACTTC	TRBV2	-	-	TRBJ2-5
CASSWDRGFDGYTF	TGTGCCAGCAGCTGGGACAGGGGATTCGATGGCTACACCTTC	TRBV5-4	TRBD1	-	TRBJ1-2
CASSGGRIRGPETQYF	TGTGCCAGCAGTGGAGGTCGAATAAGGGGGCCAGAGACCCAGTACTTC	TRBV6-1	TRBD1	many	TRBJ2-5
CASNRDGRNIQYF	TGTGCCAGCAACAGGGATGGACGAAACATTCAGTACTTC	TRBV5-6	-	-	TRBJ2-4
CASSIGGQGGINEQFF	TGTGCCAGTAGTATAGGGGGACAGGGAGGGATCAATGAGCAGTTCTTC	TRBV19	TRBD1	-	TRBJ2-1
CASSIEVQPQHF	TGTGCCAGTAGTATTGAGGTTCAGCCCCAGCATTTT	TRBV19	-	once	TRBJ1-5
CARGRAGFGGRQPQHF	TGTGCCAGGGGCAGGGCAGGGTTTGGTGGGCGGCAGCCCCAGCATTTT	TRBV10-3	-	-	TRBJ1-5
CASSLWRQGTTEAFF	TGCGCCAGCAGCCTGTGGAGACAGGGGACCACTGAAGCTTTCTTT	TRBV4-3	TRBD1	-	TRBJ1-1
CASSLDLVAGHTEAFF	TGTGCCAGTAGCCTCGATTTGGTGGCAGGGCACACTGAAGCTTTCTTT	TRBV19	-	-	TRBJ1-1
CASSLLDSTGAFF	TGTGCCAGCAGCTTGCTAGACTCAACCGGGGCTTTCTTT	TRBV5-4	-	-	TRBJ1-1
CASRRTGSDGYTF	TGTGCCAGCAGACGGACAGGGTCGGATGGCTACACCTTC	TRBV14	TRBD1	-	TRBJ1-2
CASSTFKTGLMNTEAFF	TGTGCCAGCAGTACCTTTAAGACGGGACTTATGAACACTGAAGCTTTCTTT	TRBV28	-	-	TRBJ1-1
CASRGEVLNTEAFF	TGTGCCAGCAGGGGTGAGGTCCTAAACACTGAAGCTTTCTTT	TRBV2	-	-	TRBJ1-1
CASSRGQGRNTGELFF	TGTGCCAGCTCACGAGGACAGGGGCGGAACACCGGGGAGCTGTTTTTT	TRBV18	TRBD1	-	TRBJ2-2
CASNLDWLLTDTQYF	TGTGCCAGCAATCTCGATTGGCTGTTAACAGATACGCAGTATTTT	TRBV11-2	-	once	TRBJ2-3
CASSSGLAGAYNEQFF	TGCGCCAGCAGCTCTGGACTAGCGGGGGCCTACAATGAGCAGTTCTTC	TRBV5-1	TRBD2	-	TRBJ2-1
CASSRTSVFGETQYF	TGTGCCAGCAGCCGTACTAGCGTATTCGGAGAGACCCAGTACTTC	TRBV11-3	TRBD2	-	TRBJ2-5
CAISSGQGDRSPLHF	TGTGCCATCAGCTCCGGACAGGGGGACCGGTCACCCCTCCACTTT	TRBV10-3	TRBD1	-	TRBJ1-6
CASSLRYRGNEQYF	TGCGCCAGCAGCTTGAGGTACAGGGGGAACGAGCAGTACTTC	TRBV5-1	TRBD1	once	TRBJ2-7
CASSMGGEGPLHF	TGTGCCAGCTCCATGGGGGGGGAGGGCCCCCTCCACTTT	TRBV9	-	-	TRBJ1-6
CASSEYRGAGEKLFF	TGTGCCAGCAGTGAATACAGGGGGGCCGGGGAAAAACTGTTTTTT	TRBV2	TRBD1	-	TRBJ1-4
CASSSWGLTGELFF	TGTGCCAGCAGCTCCTGGGGCCTCACCGGGGAGCTGTTTTTT	TRBV12-1	-	-	TRBJ2-2
CASLIRGDAAYEQYF	TGTGCCAGCCTCATTCGCGGGGATGCGGCCTACGAGCAGTACTTC	TRBV6-6	-	-	TRBJ2-7
CASSLAGQGFENTIYF	TGCGCCAGCAGCTTGGCTGGACAGGGGTTTGAAAACACCATATATTTT	TRBV5-1	TRBD1	many	TRBJ1-3
CAWRRGMNTEAFF	TGTGCCTGGAGGCGGGGCATGAACACTGAAGCTTTCTTT	TRBV30	-	-	TRBJ1-1
CASSLGQANTGELFF	TGTGCCAGTAGTCTGGGACAGGCTAACACCGGGGAGCTGTTTTTT	TRBV19	TRBD1	few	TRBJ2-2
CASSDRGKYGYTF	TGTGCCAGCAGCGACCGAGGGAAGTATGGCTACACCTTC	TRBV9	-	-	TRBJ1-2
CASSLLGEVGNVRSPLHF	TGTGCCAGCAGCCTTCTAGGGGAAGTAGGGAACGTCCGGTCACCCCTCCACTTT	TRBV7-2	-	-	TRBJ1-6
CSARTGGNTEAFF	TGCAGCGCGCGGACAGGGGGAAATACTGAAGCTTTCTTT	TRBV29-1	TRBD1	-	TRBJ1-1
CASSPLVAGSYNEQFF	TGTGCCAGCAGCCCCCTAGTGGCGGGCTCCTACAATGAGCAGTTCTTC	TRBV7-6	-	-	TRBJ2-1
CASTQFDEKLFF	TGTGCCAGTACTCAGTTCGATGAAAAACTGTTTTTT	TRBV19	-	-	TRBJ1-4
CATSRDFRGTQYF	TGTGCCACCAGCAGAGATTTTCGGGGGACCCAGTACTTC	TRBV15	-	-	TRBJ2-5
CASSQGRLADITDTQYF	TGCGCCAGCAGCCAAGGCCGACTAGCGGATATCACAGATACGCAGTATTTT	TRBV4-3	TRBD2	-	TRBJ2-3
CASSQDPGWNEKLFF	TGTGCCAGCAGCCAAGATCCGGGATGGAATGAAAAACTGTTTTTT	TRBV4-2	-	few	TRBJ1-4
CASSFETGGYGEQYF	TGTGCCAGCAGCTTTGAGACAGGGGGCTACGGCGAGCAGTACTTC	TRBV7-9	TRBD1	-	TRBJ2-7
CASSYLGTSLTGELFF	TGTGCCAGCAGTTACCTGGGGACTAGTTTGACCGGGGAGCTGTTTTTT	TRBV6-2/TRBV6-3	TRBD2	-	TRBJ2-2
CASSPGTGRNIQYF	TGTGCCAGCTCACCTGGGACAGGGCGTAACATTCAGTACTTC	TRBV18	TRBD1	-	TRBJ2-4
CASSLSGDTQYF	TGTGCCAGCAGCTTATCCGGGGATACGCAGTATTTT	TRBV7-9	-	-	TRBJ2-3
CASSVDRVVWEQYF	TGTGCCAGCAGTGTCGACCGGGTCGTCTGGGAGCAGTACTTC	TRBV2	-	few	TRBJ2-7
CASSKVGLAVGVGTQYF	-	TRBV21-1	-	-	TRBJ2-3
CASSASGQALNSPLHF	TGTGCCAGCAGTGCATCTGGACAGGCTCTTAATTCACCCCTCCACTTT	TRBV6-1	TRBD1	-	TRBJ1-6
CASSLEPGGSNTEAFF	TGCGCCAGCAGCTTAGAACCAGGGGGCTCGAACACTGAAGCTTTCTTT	TRBV5-1	TRBD1	-	TRBJ1-1